Presented here are 27 T cell receptor beta chains from one specimen sequenced in a study of shared clonotypes between healthy human individuals. Produced via immunoSEQ multiplex PCR; TCRdb's table is partial and in-frame only. The repertoire holds about 710,000 clones, with 55% to 85% as singletons. Sequenced sample: memory CD4+ T cells sorted from blood. Sample subset: CD45RA-negative fraction. The receptors come from a woman younger than 45 in good health.

The table lists this clone with a few counts. The chain uses TRBV6-4 and TRBJ2-5; D tentatively reads TRBD1 or TRBD2 (5 bases each). This CDR3 is built from 15 residues. The V and J ends lost 5 bases and 5 bases respectively, with 18 bases between them. The V gene's germline CDR1 is MRHNA and CDR2 SNTAGT. In nucleotides, the CDR3 is TGTGCCAGCAGTCTCGGGACGGGCGCTGGGGAGACCCAGTACTTC. Protein product: CASSLGTGAGETQYF.

The chain recombines TRBV28 with TRBJ1-1, with 8 bases matching TRBD1. This CDR3 contains 14 residues. Germline V gene data show CDR1 as MDHEN and CDR2 as SYDVKM. V lost 1 base and J lost 8; bases outside the gene matches: 6. CDR3 sequence: CASSLYRGSVEAFF. The CDR3, as DNA: TGTGCCAGCAGTTTATACAGGGGGAGTGTCGAAGCTTTCTTT.

The rearrangement uses TRBV28 and TRBJ2-7, with D unclear. V shed 6 bases and J shed 2 bases, with 11 bases lying between them. Germline V lookup: CDR1 MDHEN, CDR2 SYDVKM. This CDR3 is 13 amino acids long. CDR3 DNA: TGTGCCAGCAGCAACGGTGGGGCCTACGAGCAGTACTTC. This sequence encodes CASSNGGAYEQYF.

The chain combines TRBV2 with TRBJ2-6; perhaps TRBD2 as D (5 bases). CDR3 length: 16 residues. Trimming stripped 8 bases from V and 0 bases from J, with 14 bases between. Germline CDR1 SNHLY, CDR2 FYNNEI. CDR3 nucleotide sequence: TGTGCCAGCGGGCCGGGGTTTCGCTCTGGGGCCAACGTCCTGACTTTC. Encoded protein: CASGPGFRSGANVLTF.

The V call is TRBV9, the J call TRBJ1-3; 7 bases are shared with TRBD1. The trim removed 4 bases at V and 6 bases at J, leaving 13 bases unmatched. This CDR3 is 16 amino acids long. The germline V gene has CDR1 SGDLS and CDR2 YYNGEE. CDR3 residues: CASSLRGTERLNTIYF. In DNA, the CDR3 is TGTGCCAGCAGCCTCCGGGGGACAGAAAGGTTAAACACCATATATTTT. Full variable domain (outside the CDR3, taken from reference TRBV9 and TRBJ1-3): DSGVTQTPKHLITATGQRVTLRCSPRSGDLSVYWYQQSLDQGLQFLIQYYNGEERAKGNILERFSAQQFPDLHSELNLSSLELGDSALYFCASSLRGTERLNTIYFGEGSWLTVV.

The table lists this clone with a count of one. The genes are TRBV29-1 and TRBJ2-3, with D unresolved. V lost 0 bases to trimming and J lost 7 bases, with 8 bases between them. CDR3 length: 12 amino acids. CDR1 and CDR2 (germline): SQVTM, ANQGSEA. This chain's CDR3 is CSVEDRPNTQYF. In nucleotides, the CDR3 is TGCAGCGTTGAAGATCGACCGAATACGCAGTATTTT.

This chain connects TRBV2 to TRBJ1-1, with D unresolved. The V gene lost 7 bases and the J gene lost 1 base, with 13 bases spanning the gap. CDR1 SNHLY and CDR2 FYNNEI come from the germline V gene. CDR3 size: 14 residues. CDR3 residues: CASNPLTANTEAFF. The CDR3 DNA reads as TGTGCCAGCAACCCTCTGACCGCGAACACTGAAGCTTTCTTT.

In its sample, this clone was seen a few times. V and J are TRBV6-6 and TRBJ1-1; no clear D. Germline loops: CDR1 MNHNY, CDR2 SVGAGI (reference sequence). There are 13 residues in the CDR3. Deletions cut 4 bases from V and 6 bases from J, with 12 bases between. The CDR3 DNA follows: TGTGCCAGCAGTTCCGTCGGGATCGCTGAAGCTTTCTTT. Its protein product is CASSSVGIAEAFF.

V and J are TRBV28 and TRBJ2-1; 9 nucleotides line up with TRBD2. The length of the CDR3 is 16 residues. V was pared by 4 bases and J by 4 bases, with 8 bases of the junction left unmatched. Germline V lookup: CDR1 MDHEN, CDR2 SYDVKM. This CDR3 reads CASSSYGLAPYNEQFF. The CDR3 DNA reads TGTGCCAGCAGTTCTTACGGACTAGCGCCGTACAATGAGCAGTTCTTC.

The sample holds a few counts of this clone. The V call is TRBV29-1, the J call TRBJ2-3; no clear D. The germline V gene has CDR1 SQVTM and CDR2 ANQGSEA. V was clipped by 0 bases and J by 2 bases, with 9 bases between them. This CDR3 is built from 14 residues. The CDR3 DNA is TGCAGCGTTGAAGATCTTGCTCTCACAGATACGCAGTATTTT. Protein product: CSVEDLALTDTQYF.

This chain joins TRBV5-1 and TRBJ2-7; D may be TRBD2 (6 bases). The V end was cut by 4 bases, the J end by 6 bases, with 17 bases between. Germline loops: CDR1 SGHRS, CDR2 YFSETQ. This CDR3 spans 14 amino acids. DNA for the CDR3: TGCGCCAGCAGCCACGGGACTGATGGAGGCGAGCAGTACTTC. It is translated as CASSHGTDGGEQYF.

The chain recombines TRBV28 with TRBJ1-2; 7 positions match TRBD1. Germline CDR1 is MDHEN and CDR2 is SYDVKM. V was clipped by 10 bases and J by 4 bases; unmatched bases: 12. The length of the CDR3 is 14 residues. The CDR3 sequence is CAIPSTGASYGYTF. The CDR3 nucleotides are TGTGCCATTCCCTCCACAGGGGCCAGCTATGGCTACACCTTC.

This clone has more than one count but fewer than ten. The rearrangement links TRBV7-3 to TRBJ1-1, with TRBD1 matching 7 bases. CDR1 is SGHTA, CDR2 FQGTGA, per germline. The CDR3 totals 13 residues. V lost 5 bases, J lost 5 bases, and 5 bases stayed unmatched. The CDR3 spells CASSPQGGTEAFF. The CDR3 nucleotides are TGTGCCAGCAGCCCCCAGGGGGGGACTGAAGCTTTCTTT.

Points on this clone: This specimen includes other DNA sequences encoding the same CDR3. V and J are TRBV28 and TRBJ2-1; maybe TRBD1 (5 bases). Germline CDR1 MDHEN, CDR2 SYDVKM. CDR3 size: 14 residues. The ends were cut back, 2 bases at V and 1 base at J, with 6 bases in the middle. CDR3 bases: TGTGCCAGCAGTTTAACAGGATCCTACAATGAGCAGTTCTTC. This encodes CASSLTGSYNEQFF.

The chain has TRBV29-1 and TRBJ2-2, with 8 bases matching TRBD2. Germline loops: CDR1 SQVTM, CDR2 ANQGSEA. V was clipped by 2 bases and J by 6 bases; unmatched bases: 11. The CDR3 consists of 16 residues. The CDR3 sequence is CSVEIPGLGWAGELFF. DNA for the CDR3: TGCAGCGTTGAAATCCCGGGACTAGGATGGGCCGGGGAGCTGTTTTTT.

This clone came up once. The rearrangement links TRBV27 to TRBJ1-1, with D perhaps TRBD1 (5 bases). The CDR3 loop spans 15 amino acids. V lost 6 bases, J lost 0 bases, and 14 bases lay in between. CDR1 MNHEY and CDR2 SMNVEV come from the germline V gene (reference sequence). The CDR3 spells CASRMGGRLNTEAFF. The CDR3 coding sequence is TGTGCCAGCAGAATGGGGGGACGGCTGAACACTGAAGCTTTCTTT.

This chain links TRBV19 with TRBJ1-2; D is ambiguous. Germline V CDR1 and CDR2: LNHDA, SQIVND (reference sequence). This CDR3 contains 13 residues. The V end was cut by 6 bases, the J end by 8 bases, with 16 bases between. The CDR3 nucleotides are TGTGCCAGTAGAACGGGCCTTCTTGGGGGCTACACCTTC. Translated: CASRTGLLGGYTF.

The CDR3 here is CASSQLSGLTGEQYF. The DNA of the CDR3 is TGCGCCAGCAGCCAGCTTAGCGGGTTGACGGGGGAGCAGTACTTC. The rearrangement uses TRBV4-1 and TRBJ2-7; 7 bases are a match to TRBD2. Germline trimming cut 3 bases from V and 7 bases from J; bases unmatched to any gene: 12. The CDR3 is made up of 15 amino acids. Germline V gene lookup returns CDR1 MGHRA and CDR2 YSYEKL.

This sequence joins TRBV6-1 and TRBJ1-2; 7 bases match TRBD1. Losses at the gene ends were 5 bases for V and 2 bases for J; bases not matched to a gene: 8. CDR1 and CDR2 from the germline V gene are MNHNS and SASEGT. The CDR3 loop spans 15 amino acids. For the CDR3, the DNA is TGTGCCAGCAGTCCCGGGACAGCCCAAAACTATGGCTACACCTTC. Its protein is CASSPGTAQNYGYTF.

This clone was found once. CDR3 amino acids: CASSISGNTGELFF. The CDR3 DNA follows: TGTGCCAGCAGTATCTCAGGGAACACCGGGGAGCTGTTTTTT. This chain connects TRBV27 to TRBJ2-2; D gene uncertain. The germline gives CDR1 MNHEY, CDR2 SMNVEV (reference sequence). The CDR3 extends over 14 amino acids. V was cut by 5 bases and J by 1 base, with 8 bases left in between.

The V and J genes are TRBV16 and TRBJ1-5, with a tentative D call TRBD1 (5 bases). Germline V gene sequence: CDR1 KGHSY, CDR2 FQNENV. This CDR3 region has 15 residues. V lost 0 bases, J lost 2 bases, and 8 bases lay in between. The CDR3 DNA reads TGTGCCAGCAGCCAATCCTCAGGGCGCAATCAGCCCCAGCATTTT. It translates to CASSQSSGRNQPQHF.

This sequence joins TRBV14 and TRBJ2-7, with 7 positions matching TRBD2. J lost 4 bases, V lost 0 bases, and 15 bases had no gene match. Germline-derived CDR1 and CDR2 are SGHDN and FVKESK. This CDR3 has 18 residues. In DNA, the CDR3 is TGTGCCAGCAGCCAAGACGGGCGGGAGAGGCTCCCCCGGTACGAGCAGTACTTC. The encoded protein is CASSQDGRERLPRYEQYF.

This clone was detected only once. CDR3 region: CASSGPDSTGNTIYF. For the CDR3, the DNA is TGCGCCAGCAGCGGACCGGACAGCACTGGAAACACCATATATTTT. The gene calls are TRBV5-1 and TRBJ1-3; tentatively, D is TRBD1 (6 bases). CDR3 size: 15 residues. The V end lost 4 bases, the J end lost 2 bases, and 13 bases lay between the germline ends. The germline CDR1 and CDR2 sequences are SGHRS and YFSETQ.

The chain joins TRBV6-1 to TRBJ1-1; no clear D. This CDR3 has 13 amino acids. Trimming shortened V by 2 bases and J by 6 bases, and 10 bases separated the two germline ends. Per germline, CDR1 MNHNS and CDR2 SASEGT. The CDR3 sequence is CASSENFWAEAFF. CDR3 nucleotides: TGTGCCAGCAGTGAAAACTTTTGGGCTGAAGCTTTCTTT.

CDR3 nucleotide sequence: TGTGCCAGCAGCGTAGTGGGGGGTAGGGCAGATACGCAGTATTTT. Translating it yields CASSVVGGRADTQYF. The chain recombines TRBV9 with TRBJ2-3, with D possibly TRBD2 on 6 matching bases. This CDR3 comprises 15 residues. Germline V gives CDR1 SGDLS, CDR2 YYNGEE. V was cut by 0 bases and J by 4 bases, with 12 bases left in between. The variable domain in full, completed from reference TRBV9 and TRBJ2-3, reads DSGVTQTPKHLITATGQRVTLRCSPRSGDLSVYWYQQSLDQGLQFLIQYYNGEERAKGNILERFSAQQFPDLHSELNLSSLELGDSALYFCASSVVGGRADTQYFGPGTRLTVL.

The chain employs TRBV7-2 and TRBJ2-3; unclear D gene. The CDR3 is 15 residues long. With 5 bases removed from V and 0 bases from J, the gap between germline ends came to 12 bases. Germline V gene sequence: CDR1 SGHTA, CDR2 FQGNSA. In DNA form, the CDR3 reads TGTGCCAGCAGCACGACCGTCCTTAGCACAGATACGCAGTATTTT. Protein sequence: CASSTTVLSTDTQYF.

V gene TRBV9 combines with J gene TRBJ1-4; D perhaps matches TRBD1 (6 bases). Germline-derived CDR1 and CDR2 are SGDLS and YYNGEE. The CDR3 sequence is 16 residues long. Deletions cut 3 bases from V and 0 bases from J, with 12 bases between. CDR3 protein: CASSGTGSPTNEKLFF. The CDR3 DNA is TGTGCCAGCAGCGGAACAGGGAGCCCAACTAATGAAAAACTGTTTTTT.